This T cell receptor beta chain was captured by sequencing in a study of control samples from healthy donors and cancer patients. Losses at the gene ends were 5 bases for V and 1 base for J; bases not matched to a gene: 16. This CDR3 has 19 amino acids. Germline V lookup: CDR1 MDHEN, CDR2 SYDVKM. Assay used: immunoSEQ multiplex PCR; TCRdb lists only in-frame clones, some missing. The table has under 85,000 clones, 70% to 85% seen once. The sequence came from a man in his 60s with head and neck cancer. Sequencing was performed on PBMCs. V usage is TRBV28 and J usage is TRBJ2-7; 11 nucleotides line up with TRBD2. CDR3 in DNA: TGTGCCAGCAGTGTAAACTCTCCTAGGACTAGCGGGTCGTCCTACGAGCAGTACTTC. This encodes CASSVNSPRTSGSSYEQYF. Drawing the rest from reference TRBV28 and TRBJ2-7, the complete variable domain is DVKVTQSSRYLVKRTGEKVFLECVQDMDHENMFWYRQDPGLGLRLIYFSYDVKMKEKGDIPEGYSVSREKKERFSLILESASTNQTSMYLCASSVNSPRTSGSSYEQYFGPGTRLTVT.